This T cell receptor beta chain was documented in a study of Tregs in tolerant kidney transplant recipients (dated by TCRdb to between 2018 and 2021). With respect to the entire study: The study applied TCRbeta sequencing to find donor-specific regulatory T cells before combined kidney and bone marrow transplantation and then followed those same cells after transplant. TCRbeta repertoire sequencing was used in 3 healthy controls to compare several methods for expanding Tregs specific for an allogeneic donor. Overall study outcomes, separate from this receptor: The study was constrained by small patient numbers, and validation of the findings is required in larger populations and under other immunosuppression protocols. Biological reproducibility was not directly addressed, though technical replication error appeared minimal. Expanding Tregs with activated donor B cells appeared to identify the most biologically relevant and donor-specific TCRbeta repertoire.

Via the germline V gene, CDR1 is SGDLS and CDR2 YYNGEE. The CDR3 sequence holds 15 residues, the cysteine and phenylalanine included. Just the 45-base CDR3 DNA is kept, in frame starting at base 1. The V and J ends are trimmed by 4 bases and 1 base, leaving 13 bases between them. Unstimulated Tregs (CD4+CD25+CD127-), CD4+ non-Tregs (CD4+CD25-), CD4 and CD8 cells were FACS-sorted from thawed PBMCs. Healthy control blood was obtained either as purchased buffy coats or from healthy volunteers. Healthy control blood was processed to PBMCs with a Ficoll density gradient and then cryopreserved, whereas patient PBMCs were collected both before and after transplant. Remarks on this clone: What antigen it recognizes has not been identified. There are no base qualities to consult, and no much larger clone falls within one base.

Genomic DNA was extracted from sorted cells with the QIAGEN DNeasy Blood and Tissue Kit for TCRbeta CDR3 sequencing. High-throughput TCRbeta CDR3 sequencing, which included PCR amplification with bias correction and internal controls, was done commercially through immunoSEQ. The original methods were these. Unique productive TCRbeta sequences were defined by CDR3 nucleotide sequence where primers matched, otherwise by CDR3 amino acid sequence with Vbeta and Jbeta genes. To correct sorting error, sequences shared between sorted populations at a frequency ratio of 2:1 or less were removed; the rest were assigned to the higher population. A sequence counted as donor-reactive if, in CFSE-low cells, the sequence had a frequency of at least 0.01% and was expanded at least 5-fold compared with unstimulated cells. Repertoire divergence was quantified by Jensen-Shannon divergence calculated from the top 100 TCRbeta sequences ranked by frequency. For any sample with multiple sequencing runs, sorting error was corrected in each run separately before the runs were pooled. The source is immuneACCESS, and TCRdb retained only in-frame sequences with V and J called. Part of the clones is not carried over; for the studies checked, unresolved V genes explain less than half of this, and the remainder is unexplained. V and J calls and clone size are copied from that table; D and trimming were computed from the DNA. The sample yields about 240,000 clones; roughly 80% were counted once. 0.5% to 0.65% of the sample lies in the top ten.

The sequenced sample consisted of CD4+ T cells from blood. The source of this sequence is a human donor in good health. The chain employs TRBV9 and TRBJ2-3; the D gene is perhaps TRBD1 or TRBD2, each of them matching over 5 bases. The nucleotides read TGTGCCAGCAGCCCCCGAGGGGACGGCACAGATACGCAGTATTTT. Its translation is CASSPRGDGTDTQYF.